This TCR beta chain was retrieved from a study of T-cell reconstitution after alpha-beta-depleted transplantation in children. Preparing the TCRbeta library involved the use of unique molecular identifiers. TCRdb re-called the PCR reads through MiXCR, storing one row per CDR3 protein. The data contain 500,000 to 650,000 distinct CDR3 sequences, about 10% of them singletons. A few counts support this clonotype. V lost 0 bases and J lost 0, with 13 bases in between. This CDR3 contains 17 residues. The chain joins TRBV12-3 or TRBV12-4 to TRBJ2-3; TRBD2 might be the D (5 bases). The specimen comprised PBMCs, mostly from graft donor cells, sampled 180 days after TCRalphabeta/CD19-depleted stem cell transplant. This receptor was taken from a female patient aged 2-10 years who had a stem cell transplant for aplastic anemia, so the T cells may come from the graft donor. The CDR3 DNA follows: TGTGCCAGCAGTTTAGCGCGTTCGCGGGCCAGCACAGATACGCAGTATTTT. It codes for CASSLARSRASTDTQYF.